Listed below are T cell receptor beta chains from one sample, sequenced in a study of T and B cells in COVID-19 patients. TCRdb recomputed calls from the multiplex PCR reads with MiXCR, one row per CDR3 protein. Of about 11,000 distinct CDR3 sequences listed, around 33% are singletons. Source material: blood. The receptors shown here come from a human donor with active COVID-19. CDR3s include the opening cysteine and the closing phenylalanine or tryptophan. D genes are given only for firm matches. Clone size is not always given. Where it is, it says once, few, many or a class for expanded clones.

d_gene	v_gene	j_gene	abundance	CDR3aa	CDR3nt
.	TRBV7-6	TRBJ1-6	once	CASSSFTGRNSPLHF	TGTGCCAGCAGCTCATTCACAGGGCGCAATTCACCCCTCCACTTT
TRBD1	TRBV19	TRBJ2-7	few	CASSIGTGEYEQYF	TGTGCCAGTAGTATTGGGACAGGTGAATACGAGCAGTACTTC
TRBD2	TRBV19	TRBJ2-3	medium-sized	CASSMRGDRSDTQYF	TGTGCCAGTAGTATGCGGGGGGATCGGTCAGATACGCAGTATTTT
.	TRBV20-1	TRBJ2-1	once	CSARDLVHEQFF	TGCAGTGCTAGAGATCTGGTGCATGAGCAGTTCTTC
.	TRBV6-4	TRBJ2-7	few	CASTVTRCGQVDEGGEQYF	TGTGCCAGCACCGTGACGCGTTGCGGACAGGTCGATGAGGGGGGCGAGCAGTACTTC
.	TRBV6-6	TRBJ1-4	.	CASSQSGPLLREKLFF	TGTGCCAGCAGTCAATCCGGACCGCTTCTACGGGAAAAACTGTTTTTT
TRBD1	TRBV5-1	TRBJ1-5	.	CASSAGTGGSNQPQHF	TGCGCCAGCAGCGCCGGGACAGGCGGTAGCAATCAGCCCCAGCATTTT
TRBD1	TRBV5-6	TRBJ1-4	.	CASSWTGGVEKLFF	TGCGCCAGTTCATGGACAGGGGGCGTTGAAAAACTGTTTTTT
.	TRBV19	TRBJ1-6	medium-sized	CASSYGEGLGSPLHF	TGTGCCAGTAGTTACGGTGAGGGACTCGGTTCACCCCTCCACTTT
TRBD1	TRBV7-9	TRBJ1-2	.	CASSLGQGNTNYGYTF	TGTGCCAGCAGCTTAGGACAGGGGAACACTAACTATGGCTACACCTTC
.	TRBV28	TRBJ1-2	.	CASSVSGAGWFGYTF	TGTGCCAGCAGTGTATCGGGGGCGGGCTGGTTTGGCTACACCTTC
TRBD1	TRBV6-1	TRBJ1-2	few	CASGTATNYGYTF	TGTGCCAGCGGGACAGCCACTAACTATGGCTACACCTTC
.	TRBV30	TRBJ1-1	.	CAWSPPRSRVNTEAFF	TGTGCCTGGAGTCCCCCCCGTTCCAGGGTGAACACTGAAGCTTTCTTT
TRBD1	TRBV15	TRBJ2-3	medium-sized	CATSIGGYGTDTQYF	TGTGCCACCTCGATAGGGGGCTACGGCACAGATACGCAGTATTTT
.	TRBV10-3	TRBJ2-5	once	CAISERGGGTQYF	TGTGCCATCAGTGAAAGAGGGGGTGGGACCCAGTACTTC
TRBD1	TRBV7-2	TRBJ2-2	few	CASSLVGQGDTGELFF	TGTGCCAGCAGCTTAGTCGGACAGGGTGACACCGGGGAGCTGTTTTTT
.	TRBV18	TRBJ2-1	.	CASSPPALRGGTGEQFF	TGTGCCAGCTCACCACCGGCCTTAAGGGGGGGTACGGGTGAGCAGTTCTTC
.	TRBV10-3	TRBJ1-4	.	CAINGEFGEKLFF	TGTGCCATCAACGGGGAGTTTGGGGAAAAACTGTTTTTT
.	TRBV12-3/TRBV12-4	TRBJ1-5	.	CASTWGQGSNQPQHF	TGTGCCAGCACCTGGGGGCAGGGGAGCAATCAGCCCCAGCATTTT
TRBD1	TRBV18	TRBJ2-4	.	CASSPATGGGLAKNIQYF	TGTGCCAGCTCACCAGCCACAGGGGGAGGACTAGCCAAAAACATTCAGTACTTC
TRBD1	TRBV20-1	TRBJ1-4	.	CSARFGQADSLLFF	TGCAGTGCTAGATTTGGACAGGCGGACTCACTACTGTTTTTT
.	TRBV6-5	TRBJ2-7	.	CASSYSTFYEQYF	TGTGCCAGCAGTTACTCGACCTTCTACGAGCAGTACTTC
TRBD2	TRBV19	TRBJ2-1	.	CASSAAGGTYNEQFF	TGTGCCAGTAGTGCAGCGGGGGGGACCTACAATGAGCAGTTCTTC
.	TRBV19	TRBJ2-1	medium-sized	CASSIARGGDNEQFF	TGTGCCAGTAGTATAGCGAGGGGGGGGGACAATGAGCAGTTCTTC
.	TRBV27	TRBJ2-1	.	CASSLRGRNEQFF	TGTGCCAGCAGTTTACGGGGTAGGAATGAGCAGTTCTTC
.	TRBV20-1	TRBJ1-1	.	CSARGGGEDSAFF	TGCAGTGCCCGAGGGGGGGGCGAAGATAGTGCTTTCTTT
TRBD2	TRBV20-1	TRBJ2-3	.	CSARDRMGGRADTQYF	TGCAGTGCTAGAGATCGAATGGGGGGGAGGGCAGATACGCAGTATTTT
TRBD2	TRBV12-3/TRBV12-4	TRBJ2-1	.	CASSLAGARDEQFF	TGTGCCAGCAGTCTAGCGGGGGCCAGGGATGAGCAGTTCTTC
TRBD1	TRBV24-1	TRBJ1-1	few	CATSDRTGTEAFF	TGTGCCACCAGTGACCGGACAGGGACTGAAGCTTTCTTT
TRBD1	TRBV19	TRBJ2-2	.	CASNSGTGKASNTGELFF	TGTGCCAGTAATTCAGGGACAGGGAAAGCCTCGAACACCGGGGAGCTGTTTTTT
TRBD1	TRBV27	TRBJ1-2	few	CASSYGTEYGYTF	TGTGCCAGCAGTTACGGGACAGAATATGGCTACACCTTC
.	TRBV6-1	TRBJ2-1	.	CASSTLDSPPYNEQFF	TGTGCCAGCAGTACCTTGGACAGCCCCCCCTACAATGAGCAGTTCTTC
TRBD1	TRBV19	TRBJ1-5	.	CASSHRDRVQQPQHF	TGTGCCAGTAGTCACCGGGACAGGGTTCAACAGCCCCAGCATTTT
TRBD2	TRBV15	TRBJ2-3	once	CATSRGLAGNTDTQYF	TGTGCCACCAGCCGGGGACTAGCGGGGAACACAGATACGCAGTATTTT
.	TRBV5-1	TRBJ2-3	few	CASSLDLTSTDTQYF	TGCGCCAGCAGCTTGGACTTGACTAGCACAGATACGCAGTATTTT
.	TRBV5-1	TRBJ1-2	.	CASSLASDLGYTF	TGCGCCAGCAGCTTGGCTTCCGATCTCGGCTACACCTTC
.	TRBV11-2	TRBJ2-3	.	CARSLPPLRGSTDTQYF	TGTGCCAGAAGCTTACCCCCTCTCCGGGGGAGCACAGATACGCAGTATTTT
.	TRBV5-1	TRBJ2-1	.	CASSLVRLQRYNEQFF	TGCGCCAGCAGCTTAGTTAGACTTCAACGGTACAATGAGCAGTTCTTC
.	TRBV6-5	TRBJ1-5	few	CASSYSPQGNQPQHF	TGTGCCAGCAGTTACTCCCCGCAGGGCAATCAGCCCCAGCATTTT
.	TRBV12-3/TRBV12-4	TRBJ1-2	.	CASSPTVGYGYTF	TGTGCCAGCAGCCCGACAGTAGGCTATGGCTACACCTTC
.	TRBV18	TRBJ1-3	few	CASSPLDELGNTIYF	TGTGCCAGCTCACCCCTGGATGAACTGGGAAACACCATATATTTT
.	TRBV29-1	TRBJ2-3	medium-sized	CSSSGSSSTDTQYF	TGCAGCTCTTCGGGCTCCTCTAGCACAGATACGCAGTATTTT
.	TRBV7-2	TRBJ2-3	.	CASQTSGPVSTQYF	TGTGCCAGTCAGACCTCCGGGCCCGTGAGTACGCAGTATTTT
.	TRBV11-1	TRBJ2-2	medium-sized	CANQAQNTGELFF	TGTGCCAACCAAGCACAGAACACCGGGGAGCTGTTTTTT
.	TRBV27	TRBJ1-2	.	CASREGSNGYTF	TGTGCCAGCCGGGAGGGCTCTAACGGCTACACCTTC
.	TRBV12-3/TRBV12-4	TRBJ2-1	.	CASSPPGPLRGEQFF	TGTGCCAGCAGTCCCCCGGGACCCCTCCGAGGGGAGCAGTTCTTC
.	TRBV15	TRBJ1-2	medium-sized	CATSRGRAENGYTF	TGTGCCACCAGCAGAGGAAGGGCTGAGAATGGCTACACCTTC
TRBD2	TRBV6-2/TRBV6-3	TRBJ2-1	.	CASSSFSGGSSYNEQFF	TGTGCCAGCAGTTCCTTTAGCGGGGGGAGCTCCTACAATGAGCAGTTCTTC
.	TRBV19	TRBJ1-1	.	CASSRRGLIEAFF	TGTGCCAGTAGTAGGAGGGGGTTAATTGAAGCTTTCTTT
TRBD1	TRBV6-1	TRBJ1-2	few	CASTRGQGRNYTF	TGTGCCAGCACCCGAGGACAGGGACGGAACTACACCTTC
TRBD1	TRBV27	TRBJ1-5	.	CASSLGTGSNQPQHF	TGTGCCAGCAGTTTAGGGACAGGGAGCAATCAGCCCCAGCATTTT
.	TRBV10-3	TRBJ1-1	.	CAIRNTGTEAFF	TGTGCCATCAGAAATACAGGGACTGAAGCTTTCTTT
TRBD2	TRBV27	TRBJ2-1	.	CASSLGTSGGTQYNNEQFF	TGTGCCAGCAGTTTAGGGACTAGCGGGGGGACCCAGTACAACAATGAGCAGTTCTTC
.	TRBV18	TRBJ1-5	.	CASSYEGTRNQPQHF	TGTGCCAGCAGTTACGAGGGGACAAGAAATCAGCCCCAGCATTTT
TRBD1	TRBV29-1	TRBJ2-7	.	CSVSHGQGAAIYEQYF	TGCAGCGTTTCCCATGGGCAGGGGGCAGCGATTTACGAGCAGTACTTC